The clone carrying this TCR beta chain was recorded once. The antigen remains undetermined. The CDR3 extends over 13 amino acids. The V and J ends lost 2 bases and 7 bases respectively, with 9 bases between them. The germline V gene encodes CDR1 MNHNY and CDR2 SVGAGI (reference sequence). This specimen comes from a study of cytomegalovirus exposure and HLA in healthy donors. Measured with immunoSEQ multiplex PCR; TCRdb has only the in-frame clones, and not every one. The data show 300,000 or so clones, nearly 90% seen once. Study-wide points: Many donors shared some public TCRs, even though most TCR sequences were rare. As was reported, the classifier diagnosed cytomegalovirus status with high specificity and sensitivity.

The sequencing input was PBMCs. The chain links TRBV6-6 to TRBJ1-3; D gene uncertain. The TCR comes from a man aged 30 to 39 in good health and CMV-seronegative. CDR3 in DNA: TGTGCCAGCAGTTACCTCTATTTGAACACCATATATTTT. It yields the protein CASSYLYLNTIYF.